Sequencing of this T cell receptor (beta chain) was carried out in a study of control samples from healthy donors and cancer patients. The table came from immunoSEQ multiplex PCR; TCRdb's copy has only in-frame clones and leaves some out. The data show tens of thousands of clones, 75% to 95% seen once. The length of the CDR3 is 18 residues. V gave up 4 bases and J gave up 6 bases; unmatched junction bases: 16. Germline assignment: CDR1 KGHDR and CDR2 SFDVKD. The receptor's source is a woman younger than 35 in good health. The gene calls are TRBV24-1 and TRBJ2-1, with TRBD2 matching over 8 bases. The material sequenced was blood. Here the CDR3 DNA reads TGTGCCACCAGTGAGGGGGGACTAGGCCTACCTACGTCCAATGAGCAGTTCTTC. The encoded protein is CATSEGGLGLPTSNEQFF.